Each of the 30 T cell receptor beta chains below was sequenced from the same sample in a study of T cell changes during pregnancy in multiple sclerosis. Sequenced by immunoSEQ multiplex PCR; TCRdb stores in-frame clones only, minus some. The sample has 20,000 to 25,000 clones, 91% seen once. The specimen was CD4+ T cells from peripheral blood mononuclear cells, collected after pregnancy. All receptors derive from a female donor in good health, enrolled as a control in a pregnancy study.

A single count supports this clone. The chain couples TRBV19 to TRBJ2-1; 7 nucleotides agree with TRBD2. Germline CDR1 and CDR2: LNHDA and SQIVND (reference sequence). V was pared by 5 bases and J by 15 bases, with 7 bases of the junction left unmatched. This CDR3 comprises 11 residues. CDR3 sequence: CASSGLAGLFF. The CDR3 coding sequence is TGTGCCAGTAGTGGGTTAGCGGGTCTGTTCTTC.

The chain has TRBV7-3 and TRBJ2-3; no clear D. CDR3 size: 17 residues. Trimming pared 1 base from V and 0 bases from J, leaving 14 bases between. Germline loops: CDR1 SGHTA, CDR2 FQGTGA. CDR3: CASSLKSRGISTDTQYF. The CDR3, as DNA: TGTGCCAGCAGCTTAAAATCCCGCGGAATCAGCACAGATACGCAGTATTTT.

This clone was counted a single time. The rearrangement joins TRBV7-8 to TRBJ1-5; D gene unclear. Germline loops: CDR1 SGHVS, CDR2 FQNEAQ. V lost 1 base to trimming and J lost 6 bases, with 13 bases between them. The CDR3 contains 15 residues. The CDR3 nucleotides read TGTGCCAGCAGCTTAGGAGGAACGACTTTTCAGCCCCAGCATTTT. Translation: CASSLGGTTFQPQHF.

For this clone: This same CDR3 is encoded by further DNA sequences in the sample. The CDR3 loop reads CSVEDRRGNTEAFF. The CDR3 DNA follows: TGCAGCGTTGAAGATCGGAGAGGGAACACTGAAGCTTTCTTT. This chain links TRBV29-1 with TRBJ1-1; D remains unclear. The CDR3 sequence is 14 residues long. CDR1 SQVTM and CDR2 ANQGSEA come from the germline V gene. V was shortened by 0 bases and J by 1 base, with 9 bases between the two germline ends.

V is TRBV12-5 and J is TRBJ1-5; 7 nucleotides agree with TRBD1. CDR3 length equals 13 residues. Germline CDR1 LGHNT, CDR2 FRNRAP. Trimming removed 6 bases from V and 4 bases from J; junction bases left unmatched: 3. The CDR3 reads CASGRDSNQPQHF. CDR3 sequence (DNA): TGTGCTAGTGGAAGGGACAGTAATCAGCCCCAGCATTTT.

This sequence joins TRBV2 and TRBJ2-5, with 7 bases matching TRBD2. The V gene's germline CDR1 is SNHLY and CDR2 FYNNEI. V was pared by 9 bases and J by 5 bases, with 12 bases of the junction left unmatched. The CDR3 contains 14 residues. The CDR3 DNA reads TGTGCCAGTACGCGGGGAGGGCGACACGAGACCCAGTACTTC. Protein sequence: CASTRGGRHETQYF.

The chain joins TRBV7-2 to TRBJ2-2, with 7 bases fitting TRBD2. V shed 5 bases, J shed 6 bases, and the junction held 12 bases outside the gene matches. Germline-derived CDR1 and CDR2 are SGHTA and FQGNSA. The CDR3 runs 16 residues. CDR3 sequence: CASSDRGAGVAGELFF. CDR3 coding DNA: TGTGCCAGCAGCGACCGTGGTGCGGGAGTTGCCGGGGAGCTGTTTTTT.

The chain joins TRBV5-1 to TRBJ1-1, with 7 positions matching TRBD1. With V trimmed by 7 bases and J by 2 bases, 8 bases remained unmatched. This CDR3 is built from 14 residues. Germline lookup yields CDR1 SGHRS and CDR2 YFSETQ. CDR3 sequence reads: CASGPRTGNTEAFF. The DNA for the CDR3 is TGCGCCAGCGGTCCAAGGACAGGTAACACTGAAGCTTTCTTT.

The chain recombines TRBV5-6 with TRBJ2-1; the D gene is possibly TRBD1 (6 bases). There are 17 residues in the CDR3. Germline V gene sequence: CDR1 SGHDT, CDR2 YYEEEE. V was cut by 0 bases and J by 0 bases, with 13 bases left in between. The chain's CDR3 is CASSLVDRLASYNEQFF. CDR3 DNA sequence: TGTGCCAGCAGCTTGGTTGACAGGCTCGCCTCCTACAATGAGCAGTTCTTC.

This chain connects TRBV5-4 to TRBJ2-5; 7 nucleotides line up with TRBD2. The CDR3 sequence is 16 residues long. The germline V gene has CDR1 SGHNT and CDR2 YYREEE (reference sequence). Germline trimming cut 6 bases from V and 1 base from J; bases unmatched to any gene: 12. CDR3 in amino acids: CASTTGGSSGQETQYF. The CDR3 nucleotides read TGTGCCAGCACCACCGGAGGATCTAGCGGCCAAGAGACCCAGTACTTC.

CDR3 sequence: CASSPLGVTGPQRYGYTF. The CDR3 coding sequence is TGTGCCAGCAGTCCCCTAGGGGTTACAGGGCCCCAGCGGTATGGCTACACCTTC. The chain joins TRBV27 to TRBJ1-2; D is perhaps TRBD1 (6 bases). CDR1 and CDR2 (germline): MNHEY, SMNVEV (reference sequence). Trimming pared 5 bases from V and 5 bases from J, leaving 27 bases between. The CDR3 spans 18 residues.

The chain joins TRBV6-6 to TRBJ1-5; D not certain. V gave up 7 bases and J gave up 0 bases, with 13 bases separating them. Germline-derived CDR1 and CDR2 are MNHNY and SVGAGI (reference sequence). This CDR3 is 15 amino acids long. The CDR3 nucleotides read TGTGCCAGCACGCCCCGGGGAGGTAGCAATCAGCCCCAGCATTTT. It codes for CASTPRGGSNQPQHF.

This clone was detected only once. The chain employs TRBV19 and TRBJ2-5; TRBD1 might be the D (5 bases). The V and J ends lost 8 bases and 4 bases respectively, with 8 bases between them. The CDR3 sequence is 11 residues long. CDR1 is LNHDA, CDR2 SQIVND, per germline (reference sequence). This CDR3 reads CASVDRETQYF. The CDR3 nucleotides read TGTGCCAGTGTCGACAGAGAGACCCAGTACTTC.

The chain recombines TRBV7-8 with TRBJ1-2; no firm D call. The CDR3 spans 12 residues. Germline V CDR1 and CDR2: SGHVS, FQNEAQ. V lost 5 bases and J 8 bases, leaving 12 bases between the germline ends. The CDR3 loop reads CASSPRSFGYTF. In DNA, the CDR3 is TGTGCCAGCAGCCCCCGGAGCTTCGGCTACACCTTC.

J is TRBJ1-6 and V is TRBV18; tentative D call: TRBD1 (6 bases). The V and J ends lost 0 bases and 10 bases respectively, with 13 bases between them. This CDR3 contains 15 residues. CDR1 KGHSH and CDR2 LQKENI come from the germline V gene. This chain's CDR3 is CASSPPPAGESPLHF. The CDR3 region has the DNA TGTGCCAGCTCACCACCCCCAGCAGGGGAATCACCCCTCCACTTT.

As for this clone: At one end the junction does not follow the germline gene, possibly because of a read error. The genes are TRBV7-9 and TRBJ2-3; 11 positions match TRBD1. This CDR3 is 14 amino acids long. Germline lookup yields CDR1 SEHNR and CDR2 FQNEAQ (reference sequence). The CDR3 nucleotides are TGTGCCAGCAGCTTAGGTGGCTGGGACAGGGGGGGTCGATTT. Protein: CASSLGGWDRGGRF.

The J gene is TRBJ2-7, the V gene TRBV29-1; 11 bases match TRBD1. The CDR3 is 13 residues long. CDR1 SQVTM and CDR2 ANQGSEA come from the germline V gene. The V and J ends lost 7 bases and 6 bases, in that order; junction bases with no gene match: 8. The CDR3: CSGGTGTGGEQYF. The CDR3 DNA follows: TGCAGCGGGGGAACCGGGACAGGGGGCGAGCAGTACTTC.

The chain joins TRBV5-4 to TRBJ1-2; D uncertain. The CDR3 has 13 amino acids. CDR1 and CDR2 (germline): SGHNT, YYREEE (reference sequence). Trimming cost V 6 bases and J 0 bases, with 9 bases left between them. CDR3 nucleotides: TGTGCCAGCACTCCAGAAACTAACTATGGCTACACCTTC. Translating gives CASTPETNYGYTF.

The rearrangement joins TRBV6-6 to TRBJ1-5, with D tentatively TRBD1 (6 bases). CDR3 length equals 13 residues. Germline V gene sequence: CDR1 MNHNY, CDR2 SVGAGI (reference sequence). V was clipped by 6 bases and J by 5 bases, with 11 bases between them. CDR3 region: CASRVYRDQPQHF. CDR3 sequence (DNA): TGTGCCAGCAGGGTATACAGGGATCAGCCCCAGCATTTT.

The chain has TRBV9 and TRBJ2-6; D is perhaps TRBD2 (5 bases). Trimming cost V 3 bases and J 0 bases, with 16 bases left between them. From germline, CDR1 is SGDLS and CDR2 YYNGEE. This CDR3 spans 18 amino acids. Here the CDR3 reads CASSAGLPIASGANVLTF. CDR3 sequence (DNA): TGTGCCAGCAGCGCAGGACTTCCCATAGCCTCTGGGGCCAACGTCCTGACTTTC. The full variable domain, completed using reference TRBV9 and TRBJ2-6, is DSGVTQTPKHLITATGQRVTLRCSPRSGDLSVYWYQQSLDQGLQFLIQYYNGEERAKGNILERFSAQQFPDLHSELNLSSLELGDSALYFCASSAGLPIASGANVLTFGAGSRLTVL.

The genes are TRBV18 and TRBJ2-2; tentative D call: TRBD1 (6 bases). The V and J ends lost 2 bases and 7 bases respectively, with 17 bases between them. This CDR3 spans 16 amino acids. Germline CDR1 KGHSH, CDR2 LQKENI. CDR3: CASSPNAGVSNGELFF. CDR3 nucleotides: TGTGCCAGCTCACCAAATGCAGGGGTATCCAACGGGGAGCTGTTTTTT.

This chain uses TRBV7-3 with TRBJ2-3; the D gene is possibly TRBD2 (5 bases). This CDR3 has 15 residues. Trimming cost V 4 bases and J 4 bases, with 15 bases left between them. Germline assignment: CDR1 SGHTA and CDR2 FQGTGA. Here the CDR3 DNA reads TGTGCCAGCAGCTCGGACTCACGGTTACCAGATACGCAGTATTTT. Protein: CASSSDSRLPDTQYF.

The chain has TRBV29-1 and TRBJ1-1; no firm D call. V was pared by 3 bases and J by 3 bases, with 23 bases between. The CDR3 is 17 residues long. Germline V gene data show CDR1 as SQVTM and CDR2 as ANQGSEA. This CDR3 is CSVEPRPENQKDTEAFF. DNA of the CDR3: TGCAGCGTTGAGCCGCGCCCTGAAAACCAAAAAGACACTGAAGCTTTCTTT.

This sequence joins TRBV7-9 and TRBJ2-1; D may be TRBD1 (5 bases). The CDR3 totals 13 residues. CDR1 is SEHNR, CDR2 FQNEAQ, per germline (reference sequence). With 3 bases removed from V and 5 bases from J, the gap between germline ends came to 8 bases. The chain's CDR3 is CASSFDRDNEQFF. The CDR3 nucleotides are TGTGCCAGCAGCTTCGACAGAGACAATGAGCAGTTCTTC.

The rearrangement links TRBV29-1 to TRBJ2-5; D not certain. Germline V gene sequence: CDR1 SQVTM, CDR2 ANQGSEA. V was clipped by 4 bases and J by 4 bases, with 10 bases between them. The CDR3 is 12 amino acids. The CDR3 reads CSVVWSGETQYF. CDR3 nucleotides: TGCAGCGTTGTCTGGTCGGGAGAGACCCAGTACTTC.

This clone was counted a single time. The CDR3 is CASSLEYRNYGYTF. CDR3 coding DNA: TGTGCCAGCAGCTTGGAGTACAGAAACTATGGCTACACCTTC. V gene TRBV5-5 combines with J gene TRBJ1-2; no reliable D call. This CDR3 spans 14 amino acids. V was pared by 0 bases and J by 2 bases, with 8 bases between. Germline V gives CDR1 SGHKS, CDR2 YYEKEE (reference sequence).

This chain joins TRBV29-1 and TRBJ2-1; 9 nucleotides match TRBD1. Germline V CDR1 and CDR2: SQVTM, ANQGSEA. The CDR3 is 13 amino acids. V dropped 8 bases and J dropped 5; count of bases not matched to a gene: 7. CDR3 DNA: TGCAGCTATGGGGGACAGGGAAACAATGAGCAGTTCTTC. Amino acids: CSYGGQGNNEQFF.

The rearrangement links TRBV6-5 to TRBJ2-1; 9 bases agree with TRBD2. The CDR3 is 14 residues long. With V trimmed by 8 bases and J by 4 bases, 6 bases remained unmatched. Germline CDR1 MNHEY, CDR2 SVGAGI. Here the CDR3 reads CASGSSGVYNEQFF. The CDR3 nucleotides read TGTGCCAGCGGGTCTAGCGGGGTATACAATGAGCAGTTCTTC.

V is TRBV11-3 and J is TRBJ2-2, with D possibly TRBD2 on 5 matching bases. CDR3 length equals 14 residues. Trimming stripped 1 base from V and 4 bases from J, with 7 bases between. Germline V gives CDR1 SGHNT, CDR2 YENEEA. As DNA, the CDR3 is TGTGCCAGCAGCTTAGGGGAGCTCACCGGGGAGCTGTTTTTT. As protein: CASSLGELTGELFF.

The chain employs TRBV7-2 and TRBJ2-7; 8 nucleotides agree with TRBD1. This CDR3 is built from 16 residues. After removal of 1 base from V and 8 bases from J, the junction contained 13 bases not matched to a gene. The germline V gene encodes CDR1 SGHTA and CDR2 FQGNSA. In DNA, the CDR3 is TGTGCCAGCAGCTTAGAATCTGGGACAGGTATGTGGAAGCAGTACTTC. Its translation: CASSLESGTGMWKQYF.